One sample yielded the 6 T cell receptor beta chains listed below, sequenced in a study of Graves' ophthalmopathy and Graves' hyperthyroidism. From RNA, the CDR3 regions of TCR beta chains were amplified and sequenced. Following a first-round RT-PCR that used HTBI primers, a second-round multiplex PCR was carried out. TCRdb ran MiXCR on the multiplex PCR reads and lists one entry per CDR3 protein. The repertoire consists of under 400,000 distinct CDR3 sequences, with 15% to 20% occurring once and the leading ten covering roughly an eighth. Input material: peripheral blood. Receptor source: an adult man with Graves' ophthalmopathy.

This clonotype came up many times. The V gene is TRBV15, the J gene TRBJ1-2; the D gene is possibly TRBD1 (6 bases). CDR3 length: 15 residues. The germline gives CDR1 LNHNV, CDR2 YYDKDF (reference sequence). Trimming removed 1 base at V and 1 base at J, with 10 bases between. CDR3 sequence: CATSRGRQDNYGYTF. Here the CDR3 DNA reads TGTGCCACCAGCAGAGGCAGACAGGATAACTATGGCTACACCTTC.

The sample holds many counts of this clonotype. The chain is built from TRBV20-1 and TRBJ2-7, with 9 bases aligning to TRBD1. Germline assignment: CDR1 DFQATT and CDR2 SNEGSKA (reference sequence). The CDR3 contains 15 residues. Losses at the gene ends were 0 bases for V and 4 bases for J; bases not matched to a gene: 7. The CDR3 region is CSARDPGQGTYEQYF. CDR3 bases: TGCAGTGCTAGAGACCCGGGACAGGGTACATACGAGCAGTACTTC.

In this sample, this clonotype turned up many times. This chain joins TRBV10-2 and TRBJ2-4, with 10 bases aligning to TRBD2. CDR1 is WSHSY, CDR2 SAAADI, per germline. This CDR3 spans 15 amino acids. Losses at the gene ends were 0 bases for V and 6 bases for J; bases not matched to a gene: 2. The CDR3 protein is CASSESSGGLNIQYF. For the CDR3, the DNA is TGCGCCAGCAGTGAGTCTAGCGGGGGGTTAAACATTCAGTACTTC.

This clonotype was detected ten times or more. The V and J genes are TRBV11-2 and TRBJ1-1, with D perhaps matching TRBD1 (5 bases). The V and J ends lost 1 base and 0 bases respectively, with 6 bases between them. Germline lookup yields CDR1 SGHAT and CDR2 FQNNGV. This CDR3 has 14 amino acids. CDR3 residues: CASSLGGVNTEAFF. Here the CDR3 DNA reads TGTGCCAGCAGCTTAGGGGGGGTGAACACTGAAGCTTTCTTT.

In this sample, this clonotype turned up many times. J is TRBJ1-6 and V is TRBV20-1; tentatively, D is TRBD1 (6 bases). The CDR3 loop spans 17 amino acids. Germline CDR1 DFQATT, CDR2 SNEGSKA (reference sequence). V lost 3 bases, J lost 10 bases, and 25 bases lay in between. In DNA form, the CDR3 reads TGCAGTGCTAGGGCGATGGTGGAACAGGGCTTTGGATCACCCCTCCACTTT. Translation: CSARAMVEQGFGSPLHF.

This clonotype was picked up many times. The rearrangement joins TRBV9 to TRBJ1-1, with D tentatively TRBD1 (5 bases). Germline loops: CDR1 SGDLS, CDR2 YYNGEE. The CDR3 spans 14 residues. The V and J ends lost 0 bases and 11 bases respectively, with 17 bases between them. DNA of the CDR3: TGTGCCAGCAGCGTAGATGGCTCGGGGGGGTCGGCTTTCTTT. Amino acids: CASSVDGSGGSAFF.